A selection of T cell receptor beta chains follows, all from one sample in a study of response to subunit inactivated influenza vaccine. TCRdb used MiXCR to reprocess the RT-PCR reads, holding one entry per CDR3 protein. Of a few hundred thousand distinct CDR3 sequences in the sample, 14% were seen once. This material consisted of PBMCs from blood, taken about 13 days after vaccination. The receptors originated from a man aged 45-65 years who received an inactivated influenza vaccine. The CDR3 runs from the conserved cysteine through the conserved F or W. The D gene is left open where the match is weak. Size tells how often a clone was seen (once, few, many) or the class of an expanded clone, and some rows leave it out.

>TRBV10-3|.|.|TRBJ2-1
TGTGCCATCAGGGCCCCCGGGACCCAGGACAATGAGCAGTTCTTC
CAIRAPGTQDNEQFF
>TRBV20-1|.|.|TRBJ2-1
TGCAGTGCTAGGGGGATACATGAGCAGTTCTTC
CSARGIHEQFF
>TRBV2|.|.|TRBJ1-4
TGTGCCAGCAGTGCTTCACACCCGGCGGGGAATGAAAAACTGTTTTTT
CASSASHPAGNEKLFF
>TRBV4-2|few|.|TRBJ2-3
TGTGCCAGCAGCCAACAGGGGACAAGGGGAACAGATACGCAGTATTTT
CASSQQGTRGTDTQYF
>TRBV7-2|few|.|TRBJ2-7
TGTGCCAGCAGCTTTCCCCCGGGACTGGCCCTACGTTTTGAGCAGTACTTC
CASSFPPGLALRFEQYF
>TRBV15|.|.|TRBJ1-4
TGTGCCACCAGCTCTTACTCGCCGGGAGAAAAACTGTTTTTT
CATSSYSPGEKLFF
>TRBV3-1|.|.|TRBJ2-1
TGTGCCAGCAGCCCCGTTAGCGGCCCCTCCTACAATGAGCAGTTCTTC
CASSPVSGPSYNEQFF
>TRBV3-1|.|TRBD2|TRBJ2-1
TGTGCCAGCAGCCACTTAGCGGGTCGCGGTAATCAGTTCTTC
CASSHLAGRGNQFF
>TRBV5-1|.|.|TRBJ2-3
TGCGCCAGCAGCCCAGGGACGGATTATAGCACAGATACGCAGTATTTT
CASSPGTDYSTDTQYF
>TRBV7-9|.|.|TRBJ2-7
TGTGCCAGCAGCTCCGGGGGTGGCAACGAGCAGTACTTC
CASSSGGGNEQYF
>TRBV11-2|.|TRBD1|TRBJ2-3
TGTGCCAGCAGCCGTGGACAGGGAGAGGCAGATACGCAGTATTTT
CASSRGQGEADTQYF
>TRBV7-9|.|TRBD2|TRBJ2-1
TGTGCCAGCATCACGGTAGCGGGAACCTACAATGAGCAGTTCTTC
CASITVAGTYNEQFF
>TRBV20-1|few|.|TRBJ1-5
TGCAGTGCCACACACGGGAACGGCAACCAGCCCCAGCATTTT
CSATHGNGNQPQHF
>TRBV7-2|many|.|TRBJ1-1
TGTGCCAGCAGTGTTAACGGTCGGGGAGGGAACACTGAAGCTTTCTTT
CASSVNGRGGNTEAFF
>TRBV4-3|.|.|TRBJ2-5
TGCGCCAGCAGAATACCGGGGTTAGGGGACATCCAAGAGACCCAGTACTTC
CASRIPGLGDIQETQYF
>TRBV7-2|few|TRBD1|TRBJ2-2
TGTGCCAGCACCCGACAGGGTAGGGGCGGGGAGCTGTTTTTT
CASTRQGRGGELFF
>TRBV10-3|.|.|TRBJ1-3
TGTGCCATCAGTGAGTCGGGGGGCGCAGGTGGAAACACCATATATTTT
CAISESGGAGGNTIYF
>TRBV7-3|.|TRBD2|TRBJ2-1
TGTGCCAGCAGCTTAAGGCCCCCGGGACTAGCAGCGGGTGAGCAGTTCTTC
CASSLRPPGLAAGEQFF
>TRBV20-1|few|TRBD1|TRBJ1-6
TGCAGTGTTTCGGACAGGGATTCACCCCTCCACTTT
CSVSDRDSPLHF
>TRBV28|many|TRBD2|TRBJ2-7
TGTGCCAGCAGTTTTGGGGGGGTTTCCTACGAGCAGTACTTC
CASSFGGVSYEQYF
>TRBV5-1|.|.|TRBJ2-5
TGCGCCAGCAGCTTGGAACAGGGACCGGTGGAGACCCAGTACTTC
CASSLEQGPVETQYF
>TRBV20-1|.|.|TRBJ1-6
TGCAGTGCTAGAGGGGGTCAGACATATAATTCACCCCTCCACTTT
CSARGGQTYNSPLHF
>TRBV4-3|.|TRBD2|TRBJ2-7
TGCGCCAGCGCTACTAGCGGGGGGTACGAGCAGTACTTC
CASATSGGYEQYF
>TRBV24-1|few|.|TRBJ2-3
TGTGCCACCAGTCGGGAAGATACGCAGTATTTT
CATSREDTQYF
>TRBV4-3|few|.|TRBJ1-2
TGCGCCAGCAGCCAAGGACCGTTCGACGGGGGTAGCTATGGCTACACCTTC
CASSQGPFDGGSYGYTF
>TRBV6-2/TRBV6-3|.|.|TRBJ2-6
TGTGCCAGCAGTTACTCGAACGTCGGCGAACCCTCTGGGGCCAACGTCCTGACTTTC
CASSYSNVGEPSGANVLTF
>TRBV9|.|.|TRBJ1-4
TGTGCCAGCAGCGCCTCGGGGAGAAAACTGTTTTTT
CASSASGRKLFF
>TRBV20-1|few|.|TRBJ2-1
TGCAGTGCTAGAAAGGGGGTTGCCTACAATGAGCAGTTCTTC
CSARKGVAYNEQFF
>TRBV7-2|.|TRBD1|TRBJ2-5
TGTGCCAGCAGCCGGGACAGATCCCAAGAGACCCAGTACTTC
CASSRDRSQETQYF
>TRBV4-3|many|.|TRBJ2-2
TGCGCCAGCAGCCTACTGGACACGAACACCGGGGAGCTGTTTTTT
CASSLLDTNTGELFF
>TRBV29-1|few|.|TRBJ2-2
TGCAGCGGGGGACCTAGGAGGGGGGAGCTGTTTTTT
CSGGPRRGELFF
>TRBV7-6|.|.|TRBJ2-7
TGTGCCAGCAGCTTAGGCCTACAGGTATCGGATGAGCAGTACTTC
CASSLGLQVSDEQYF
>TRBV12-3/TRBV12-4|.|TRBD1|TRBJ1-4
TGTGCCAGCAGGACAGGGGGGGCTGAAAAACTGTTTTTT
CASRTGGAEKLFF
>TRBV28|few|.|TRBJ2-3
TGTGCCAGCAGTTTAGGCCCGTGGCTAGCACAAGATACGCAGTATTTT
CASSLGPWLAQDTQYF
>TRBV9|few|TRBD2|TRBJ2-2
TGTGCCAGCAGCGGACTAGCGGGAGACCGTGTCACCGGGGAGCTGTTTTTT
CASSGLAGDRVTGELFF
>TRBV20-1|once|.|TRBJ1-5
TGCAGTGCTAGACGTGCCAGTCTTAGCAATCAGCCCCAGCATTTT
CSARRASLSNQPQHF
>TRBV5-6|.|.|TRBJ2-1
TGTGCCAGCAGCCGCCTCTATGAGCAGTTCTTC
CASSRLYEQFF
>TRBV6-1|.|TRBD1|TRBJ2-7
TGTGCCAGCAGTGGACAGGGGGCGAGCTACGAGCAGTACTTC
CASSGQGASYEQYF
>TRBV6-2/TRBV6-3|.|TRBD2|TRBJ2-3
TGTGCCAGCAGTTACGGTACTAGCGGGAGAACGCAGTATTTT
CASSYGTSGRTQYF
>TRBV11-2|once|TRBD1|TRBJ2-7
TGTGCCAGCAGCACAGACAGGGGGCTAGGCGAGCAGTACTTC
CASSTDRGLGEQYF
>TRBV28|few|TRBD2|TRBJ2-3
TGTGCCAGCAGTCTACAAACGTTAGCGGGAACCACAGATACGCAGTATTTT
CASSLQTLAGTTDTQYF